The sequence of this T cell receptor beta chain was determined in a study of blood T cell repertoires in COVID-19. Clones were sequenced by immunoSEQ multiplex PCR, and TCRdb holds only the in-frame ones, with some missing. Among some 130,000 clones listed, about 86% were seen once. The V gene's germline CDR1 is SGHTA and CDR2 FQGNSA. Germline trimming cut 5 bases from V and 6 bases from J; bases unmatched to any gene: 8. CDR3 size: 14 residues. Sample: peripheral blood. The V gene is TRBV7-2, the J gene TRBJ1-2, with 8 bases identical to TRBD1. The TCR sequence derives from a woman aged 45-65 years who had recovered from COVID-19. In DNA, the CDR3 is TGTGCCAGCAGCCCCCGGACAGGGCCCGATGGCTACACCTTC. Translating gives CASSPRTGPDGYTF. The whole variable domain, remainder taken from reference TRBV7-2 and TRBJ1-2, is GAGVSQSPSNKVTEKGKDVELRCDPISGHTALYWYRQSLGQGLEFLIYFQGNSAPDKSGLPSDRFSAERTGGSVSTLTIQRTQQEDSAVYLCASSPRTGPDGYTFGSGTRLTVV.